This T cell receptor (beta chain) stems from a study of blood T cell repertoires in COVID-19. Study summary: Acute and convalescent COVID-19 specimens originated in the United States, Italy and Spain. T cells, B-cell-depleted T cells, or PBMCs supplied cDNA or gDNA.

The table lists this clone with a few counts. This CDR3 is built from 17 residues. Trimming removed 0 bases at V and 8 bases at J, with 21 bases between. Germline assignment: CDR1 SGHDT and CDR2 YYEEEE. In Seattle, patients joined the study during active infection and were tracked longitudinally. Original methodology: How many nucleated cells were present was estimated from reference gene primer amplification. The protocol was immunoSEQ multiplex PCR, while the TCRdb copy is restricted to in-frame clones and leaves out a portion. Clonal size and the V and J genes are those of that table, whereas D and trimming came from the DNA. Altogether 240,000 or so clones are present, roughly 81% being singletons, with the ten largest covering 6% to 8%.

The sequenced material came from peripheral blood. This clonotype originated in a woman older than 75 with COVID-19, enrolled during active disease. This sequence joins TRBV5-6 and TRBJ2-1; D uncertain. For the CDR3, the DNA is TGTGCCAGCAGCTTGGTTCAGACATCCCTATGGATGGATGAGCAGTTCTTC. Translating gives CASSLVQTSLWMDEQFF.